This passage covers 13 T cell receptor beta chains from one sample sequenced in a study of cytomegalovirus exposure and HLA in healthy donors. In the PCR, 60 Vbeta and 13 Jbeta primers were used. Sequencing used immunoSEQ multiplex PCR; TCRdb keeps in-frame clones, though not all of them. The sample shows roughly 52,000 clones, roughly 53% of them seen only once. The specimen sequenced was PBMCs. All receptors derive from a human donor in good health.

The chain carries TRBV4-1 and TRBJ1-4, with TRBD1 as a possible D gene (6 bases). CDR3 length: 14 amino acids. Trimming cost V 0 bases and J 4 bases, with 6 bases left between them. Germline V lookup: CDR1 MGHRA, CDR2 YSYEKL. This chain's CDR3 is CASSQDRGNEKLFF. Here the CDR3 DNA reads TGCGCCAGCAGCCAAGACAGGGGTAATGAAAAACTGTTTTTT.

The rearrangement joins TRBV6-1 to TRBJ1-2; D is ambiguous. This CDR3 spans 13 amino acids. V shed 6 bases and J shed 3 bases, with 11 bases lying between them. CDR1 is MNHNS, CDR2 SASEGT, per germline. The CDR3 protein is CASSTQAYYGYTF. CDR3 in DNA: TGTGCCAGCAGCACTCAGGCTTACTATGGCTACACCTTC.

This chain links TRBV6-1 with TRBJ2-1, with TRBD2 matching over 15 bases. Germline V gives CDR1 MNHNS, CDR2 SASEGT. Trimming cost V 4 bases and J 15 bases; bases outside gene matches: 10. The CDR3 extends over 15 amino acids. This chain's CDR3 is CASSGSGLAGGKGFF. The CDR3 DNA reads as TGTGCCAGCAGTGGCTCGGGACTAGCGGGGGGCAAGGGGTTCTTC.

This clone was picked up a small number of times. The V and J genes are TRBV19 and TRBJ2-7; D may be TRBD1 (5 bases). The CDR3 totals 12 residues. Trimming took off 4 bases at V and 3 bases at J, with 7 bases between the two ends. CDR1 is LNHDA and CDR2 is SQIVND in the germline V gene (reference sequence). The CDR3 DNA sequence: TGTGCCAGTAGTACCCAGGGCTACGAGCAGTACTTC. It codes for CASSTQGYEQYF. Combining the CDR3 with reference TRBV19 and TRBJ2-7 gives the whole variable domain DGGITQSPKYLFRKEGQNVTLSCEQNLNHDAMYWYRQDPGQGLRLIYYSQIVNDFQKGDIAEGYSVSREKKESFPLTVTSAQKNPTAFYLCASSTQGYEQYFGPGTRLTVT.

CDR3 nucleotide sequence: TGTGCCAGGGACGGGACTGCGGCGGTGAACACTGAAGCTTTCTTT. This gives the protein CARDGTAAVNTEAFF. The chain combines TRBV5-4 with TRBJ1-1; D is possibly TRBD1 (5 bases). The germline CDR1 and CDR2 sequences are SGHNT and YYREEE (reference sequence). V was trimmed by 8 bases and J by 0 bases, leaving 17 bases between them. The CDR3 has 15 amino acids.

This clone was seen a handful of times. The chain combines TRBV18 with TRBJ2-5; TRBD2 agrees at 7 bases. The CDR3 is made up of 13 amino acids. The trim removed 6 bases at V and 3 bases at J, leaving 4 bases unmatched. The germline gives CDR1 KGHSH, CDR2 LQKENI. CDR3 sequence: CASSPGLEETQYF. DNA for the CDR3: TGTGCCAGCTCCCCAGGACTAGAAGAGACCCAGTACTTC.

The chain uses TRBV7-2 and TRBJ1-4; D remains ambiguous. The CDR3 spans 14 residues. CDR1 SGHTA and CDR2 FQGNSA come from the germline V gene. V was clipped by 6 bases and J by 4 bases, with 12 bases between them. The CDR3 region has the DNA TGTGCCAGCAGTACAACCACCCGTAATGAAAAACTGTTTTTT. It codes for CASSTTTRNEKLFF.

This clone was counted a few times. This rearrangement joins TRBV2 to TRBJ1-2; D gene uncertain. Looked up from germline, CDR1 is SNHLY and CDR2 is FYNNEI. The CDR3 contains 13 residues. V was pared by 4 bases and J by 2 bases, with 8 bases between. The CDR3 spells CASSVRPNYGYTF. The CDR3 DNA is TGTGCCAGCAGTGTCAGGCCCAACTATGGCTACACCTTC.

In this sample, this clone turned up a few times. The chain carries TRBV7-2 and TRBJ2-7; 7 nucleotides agree with TRBD2. This CDR3 contains 16 residues. CDR1 is SGHTA and CDR2 is FQGNSA in the germline V gene. V shed 1 base and J 0 bases; nucleotides not matched to a gene: 6. The CDR3 region has the DNA TGTGCCAGCAGCTTAGATCGGGGGGTCGGCTCCTACGAGCAGTACTTC. Translated, it gives CASSLDRGVGSYEQYF.

This clone was counted a few times. The genes are TRBV11-2 and TRBJ1-1, with D unresolved. The CDR3 is made up of 13 amino acids. Germline V lookup: CDR1 SGHAT, CDR2 FQNNGV. V lost 0 bases to trimming and J lost 5 bases, with 7 bases between them. The CDR3 DNA sequence: TGTGCCAGCAGCTTAGAAGCAGGTACTGAAGCTTTCTTT. It specifies CASSLEAGTEAFF.

The chain combines TRBV5-6 with TRBJ1-2, with 7 nucleotides matching TRBD1. Germline V CDR1 and CDR2: SGHDT, YYEEEE. The CDR3 loop spans 15 amino acids. The J segment lost 8 bases and the V segment lost 2 bases, leaving 12 bases of the junction unmatched. The CDR3 spells CASSFHPGQIWGYTF. The CDR3 DNA is TGTGCCAGCAGCTTCCACCCGGGACAGATATGGGGCTACACCTTC.

This chain connects TRBV2 to TRBJ2-7; TRBD1 matches 11 bases. Germline V gene sequence: CDR1 SNHLY, CDR2 FYNNEI. V was pared by 7 bases and J by 5 bases, with 10 bases of the junction left unmatched. CDR3 size: 15 residues. CDR3 sequence: CASTPGTGGSDEQYF. Here the CDR3 DNA reads TGTGCCAGCACTCCCGGGACAGGGGGATCAGACGAGCAGTACTTC.

This clone was seen only a few times. This chain links TRBV7-2 with TRBJ2-3; 12 positions match TRBD2. The CDR3 totals 16 residues. The ends lost 4 bases at V and 5 bases at J; junction bases unmatched: 7. Germline CDR1 SGHTA, CDR2 FQGNSA. The CDR3 sequence is CASSSLAGGQQDTQYF. In DNA form, the CDR3 reads TGTGCCAGCAGCTCGCTAGCGGGGGGGCAGCAAGATACGCAGTATTTT.